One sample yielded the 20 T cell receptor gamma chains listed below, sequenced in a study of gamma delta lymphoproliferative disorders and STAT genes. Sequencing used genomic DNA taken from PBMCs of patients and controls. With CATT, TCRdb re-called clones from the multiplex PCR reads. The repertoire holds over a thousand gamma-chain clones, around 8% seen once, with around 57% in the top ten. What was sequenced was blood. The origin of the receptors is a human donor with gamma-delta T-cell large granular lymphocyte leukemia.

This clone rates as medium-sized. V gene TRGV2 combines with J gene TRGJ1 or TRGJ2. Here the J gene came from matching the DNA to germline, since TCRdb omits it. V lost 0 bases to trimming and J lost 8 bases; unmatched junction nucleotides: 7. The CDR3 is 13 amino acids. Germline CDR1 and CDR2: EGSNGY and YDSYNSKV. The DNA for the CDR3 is TGTGCCACCTGGGACGGGCATGGGGATAAGAAACTCTTT. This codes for CATWDGHGDKKLF.

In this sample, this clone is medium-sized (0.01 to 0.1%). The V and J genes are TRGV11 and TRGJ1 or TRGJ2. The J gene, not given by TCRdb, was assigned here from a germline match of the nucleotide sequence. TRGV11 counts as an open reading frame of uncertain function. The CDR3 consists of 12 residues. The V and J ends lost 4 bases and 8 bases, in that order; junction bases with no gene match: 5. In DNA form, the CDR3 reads TGTGCCTGCTGGATTAGATTTGATAAGAAACTCTTT. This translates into CACWIRFDKKLF.

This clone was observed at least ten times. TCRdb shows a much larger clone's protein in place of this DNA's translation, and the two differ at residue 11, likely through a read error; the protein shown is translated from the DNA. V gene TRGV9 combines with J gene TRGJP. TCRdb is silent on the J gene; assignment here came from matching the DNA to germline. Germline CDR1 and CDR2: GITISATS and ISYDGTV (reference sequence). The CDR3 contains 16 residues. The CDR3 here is CALWEGKELGIKIKVF. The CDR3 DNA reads TGTGCCTTGTGGGAGGGAAAAGAGTTGGGCATAAAAATCAAGGTATTT.

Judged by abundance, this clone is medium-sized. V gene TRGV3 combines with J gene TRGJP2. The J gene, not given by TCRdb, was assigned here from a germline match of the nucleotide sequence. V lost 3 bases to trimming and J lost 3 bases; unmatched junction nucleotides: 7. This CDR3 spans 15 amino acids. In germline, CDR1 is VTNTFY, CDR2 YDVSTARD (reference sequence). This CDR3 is CATWDRTRSDWIKTF. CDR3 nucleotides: TGTGCCACCTGGGACCGTACCCGTAGTGATTGGATCAAGACGTTT.

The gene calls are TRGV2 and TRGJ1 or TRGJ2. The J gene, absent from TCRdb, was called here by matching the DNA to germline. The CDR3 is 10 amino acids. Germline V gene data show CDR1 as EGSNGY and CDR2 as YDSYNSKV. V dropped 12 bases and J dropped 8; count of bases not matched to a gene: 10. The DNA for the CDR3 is TGTGCCGCCCATCAGAATAAGAAACTCTTT. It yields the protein CAAHQNKKLF.

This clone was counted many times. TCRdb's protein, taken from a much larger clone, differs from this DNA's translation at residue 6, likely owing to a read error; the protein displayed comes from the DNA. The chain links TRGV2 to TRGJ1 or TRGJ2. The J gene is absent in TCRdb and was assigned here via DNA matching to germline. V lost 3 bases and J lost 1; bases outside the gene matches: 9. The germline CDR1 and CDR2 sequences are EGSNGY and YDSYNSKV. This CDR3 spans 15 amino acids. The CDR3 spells CATWDSRVNYYKKLF. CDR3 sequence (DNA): TGTGCCACCTGGGACAGCCGAGTTAATTATTATAAGAAACTCTTT.

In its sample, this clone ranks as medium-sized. The CDR3 region is CATWDRAYKKLF. The CDR3 DNA reads TGTGCCACCTGGGATAGGGCCTATAAGAAACTCTTT. The chain carries TRGV8 and TRGJ1 or TRGJ2. Assignment of the J gene here rests on matching the DNA to germline, because TCRdb gives none. CDR3 length equals 12 residues. V shed 0 bases and J 7 bases; nucleotides not matched to a gene: 3. Germline CDR1 and CDR2: VENAVY and YDSYNSRV.

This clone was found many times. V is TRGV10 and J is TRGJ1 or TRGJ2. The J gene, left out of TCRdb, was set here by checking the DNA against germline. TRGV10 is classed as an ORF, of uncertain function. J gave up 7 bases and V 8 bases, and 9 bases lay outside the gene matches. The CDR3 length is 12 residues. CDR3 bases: TGTGCTGCGTGGGACGCTTCATATAAGAAACTCTTT. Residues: CAAWDASYKKLF.

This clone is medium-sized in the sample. The CDR3 reads CATWDGIMALTIYYKKLF. The CDR3 DNA reads TGTGCCACCTGGGACGGCATCATGGCCCTCACCATTTATTATAAGAAACTCTTT. This chain links TRGV2 with TRGJ1 or TRGJ2. No J segment appears in TCRdb, so it was assigned here by matching the sequence to germline. Germline loops: CDR1 EGSNGY, CDR2 YDSYNSKV. The length of the CDR3 is 18 residues. With 1 base clipped from V and 3 bases from J, the junction kept 18 bases outside the gene matches.

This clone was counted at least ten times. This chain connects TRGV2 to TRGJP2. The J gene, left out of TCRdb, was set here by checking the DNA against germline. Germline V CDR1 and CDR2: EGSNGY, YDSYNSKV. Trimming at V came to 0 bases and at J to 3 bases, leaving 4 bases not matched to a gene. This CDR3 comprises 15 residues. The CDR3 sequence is CATWDGLGSDWIKTF. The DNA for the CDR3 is TGTGCCACCTGGGACGGGCTGGGTAGTGATTGGATCAAGACGTTT.

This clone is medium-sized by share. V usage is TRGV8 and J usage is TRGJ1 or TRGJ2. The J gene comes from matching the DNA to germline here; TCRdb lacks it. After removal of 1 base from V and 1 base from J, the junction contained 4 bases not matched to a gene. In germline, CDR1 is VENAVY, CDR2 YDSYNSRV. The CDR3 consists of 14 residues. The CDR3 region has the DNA TGTGCCACCTGGGATAGTCAAAATTATTATAAGAAACTCTTT. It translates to CATWDSQNYYKKLF.

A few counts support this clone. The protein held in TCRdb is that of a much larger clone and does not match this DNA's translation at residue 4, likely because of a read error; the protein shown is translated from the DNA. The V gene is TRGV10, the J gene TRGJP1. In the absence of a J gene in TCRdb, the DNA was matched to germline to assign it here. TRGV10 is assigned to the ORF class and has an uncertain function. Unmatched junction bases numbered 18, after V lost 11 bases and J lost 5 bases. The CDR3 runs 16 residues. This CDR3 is CAARDYTGGTGWFKIF. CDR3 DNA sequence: TGTGCTGCGCGGGATTATACCGGTGGGACTGGTTGGTTCAAGATATTT.

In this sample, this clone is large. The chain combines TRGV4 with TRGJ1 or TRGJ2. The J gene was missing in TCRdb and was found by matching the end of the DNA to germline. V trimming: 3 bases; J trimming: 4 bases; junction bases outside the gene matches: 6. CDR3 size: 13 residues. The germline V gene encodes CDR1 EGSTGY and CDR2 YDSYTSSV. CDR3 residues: CATWDKGYYKKLF. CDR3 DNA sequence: TGTGCCACCTGGGATAAGGGGTATTATAAGAAACTCTTT.

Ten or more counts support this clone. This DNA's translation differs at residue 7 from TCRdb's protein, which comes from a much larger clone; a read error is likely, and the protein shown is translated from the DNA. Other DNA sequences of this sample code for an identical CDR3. In nucleotides, the CDR3 is TGTGCCACCTGGGACGGGACTTATTATAAGAAACTCTTT. Protein: CATWDGTYYKKLF. This chain uses TRGV2 with TRGJ1 or TRGJ2. The J gene was missing in TCRdb and was found by matching the end of the DNA to germline. CDR3 length: 13 residues. CDR1 is EGSNGY, CDR2 YDSYNSKV, per germline. The V gene end was trimmed by 0 bases and the J gene end by 3 bases; junction bases not matched to a gene: 2.

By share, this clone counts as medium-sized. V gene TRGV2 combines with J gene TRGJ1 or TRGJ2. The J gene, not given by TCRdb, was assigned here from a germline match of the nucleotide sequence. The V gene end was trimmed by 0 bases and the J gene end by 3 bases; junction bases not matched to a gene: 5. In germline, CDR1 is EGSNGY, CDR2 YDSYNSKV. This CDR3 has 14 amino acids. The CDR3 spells CATWDGNLYYKKLF. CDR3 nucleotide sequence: TGTGCCACCTGGGACGGGAACCTTTATTATAAGAAACTCTTT.

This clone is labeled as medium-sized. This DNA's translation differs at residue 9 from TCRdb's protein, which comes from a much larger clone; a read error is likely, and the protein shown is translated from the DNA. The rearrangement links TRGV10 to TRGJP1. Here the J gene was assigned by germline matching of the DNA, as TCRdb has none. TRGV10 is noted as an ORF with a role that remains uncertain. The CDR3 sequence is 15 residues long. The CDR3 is CAAWDSDTNGWFKIF. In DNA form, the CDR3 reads TGTGCTGCGTGGGATTCCGATACCAATGGTTGGTTCAAGATATTT.

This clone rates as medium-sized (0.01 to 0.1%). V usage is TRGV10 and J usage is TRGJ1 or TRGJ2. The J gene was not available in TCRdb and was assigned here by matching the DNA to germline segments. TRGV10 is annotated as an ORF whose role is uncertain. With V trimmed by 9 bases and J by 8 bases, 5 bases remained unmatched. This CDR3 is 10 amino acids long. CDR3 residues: CAACLHKKLF. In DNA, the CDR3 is TGTGCTGCGTGCCTTCATAAGAAACTCTTT.

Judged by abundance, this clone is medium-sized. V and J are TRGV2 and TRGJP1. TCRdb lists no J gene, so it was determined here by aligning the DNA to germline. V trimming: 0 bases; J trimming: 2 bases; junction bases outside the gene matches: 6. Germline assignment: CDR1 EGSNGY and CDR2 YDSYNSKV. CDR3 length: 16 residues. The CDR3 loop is CATWDGLRTTGWFKIF. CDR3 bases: TGTGCCACCTGGGACGGGCTGCGGACCACTGGTTGGTTCAAGATATTT.

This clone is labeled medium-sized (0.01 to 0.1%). The CDR3: CATWDRPKEHYKKLF. The DNA for the CDR3 is TGTGCCACCTGGGACAGGCCTAAAGAGCATTATAAGAAACTCTTT. The chain uses TRGV3 and TRGJ1 or TRGJ2. The J gene comes from matching the DNA to germline here; TCRdb lacks it. V lost 0 bases to trimming and J lost 5 bases; unmatched junction nucleotides: 10. The CDR3 is 15 amino acids. CDR1 and CDR2 from the germline V gene are VTNTFY and YDVSTARD (reference sequence).

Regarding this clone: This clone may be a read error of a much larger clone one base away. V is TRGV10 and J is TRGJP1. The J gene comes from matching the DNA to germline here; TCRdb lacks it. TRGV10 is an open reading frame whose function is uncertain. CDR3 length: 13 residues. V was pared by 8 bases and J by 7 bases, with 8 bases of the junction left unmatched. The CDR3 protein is CAAWDSNGWFKIF. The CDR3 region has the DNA TGTGCTGCGTGGGATTCCAATGGTTGGTTCAAGATATTT.